These 14 T cell receptor beta chains were sequenced from one sample in a study of T cells after yellow fever vaccination. TCRdb analysed the 5' RACE reads with MiXCR anew, one entry per CDR3 protein. The sample carries hundreds of thousands of distinct CDR3 sequences, 9% to 15% recorded once. The specimen comprised PBMCs, sampled on the day of the yellow fever booster vaccination. The receptor set was obtained from a man younger than 40 who received the YFV17D yellow fever vaccine.

This clonotype was seen a few times. This chain connects TRBV4-3 to TRBJ2-5, with 7 bases identical to TRBD2. The CDR3 runs 17 residues. Germline V gives CDR1 LGHNA, CDR2 YSLEER. V lost 4 bases and J lost 0; bases outside the gene matches: 11. CDR3 loop: CASSPARGGSYQETQYF. The CDR3 DNA follows: TGCGCCAGCAGCCCGGCTAGGGGCGGGAGTTACCAAGAGACCCAGTACTTC.

The rearrangement uses TRBV10-3 and TRBJ2-5; 9 bases match TRBD2. V shed 10 bases and J 4 bases; nucleotides not matched to a gene: 16. The germline V gene encodes CDR1 ENHRY and CDR2 SYGVKD. There are 16 residues in the CDR3. The CDR3 sequence is CATRVGAGGQGETQYF. CDR3 nucleotides: TGTGCCACACGGGTCGGAGCGGGAGGTCAGGGAGAGACCCAGTACTTC.

The table lists this clonotype with a few counts. The chain couples TRBV6-5 to TRBJ2-1; the D gene is possibly TRBD1 (5 bases). The CDR3 is 13 amino acids. The germline V gene has CDR1 MNHEY and CDR2 SVGAGI. Trimming pared 4 bases from V and 9 bases from J, leaving 13 bases between. In DNA form, the CDR3 reads TGTGCCAGCAGTTCTCAGCAGGGCGGTGAGCAGTTCTTC. Its protein product is CASSSQQGGEQFF.

The chain combines TRBV7-9 with TRBJ2-7, with unresolved D. This CDR3 contains 12 residues. Trimming removed 5 bases from V and 7 bases from J, with 12 bases in between. Germline lookup yields CDR1 SEHNR and CDR2 FQNEAQ (reference sequence). The CDR3 coding sequence is TGTGCCAGCAGCCTAATCTCCGGGGAGCAGTACTTC. This codes for CASSLISGEQYF.

This clonotype was seen only a few times. The gene calls are TRBV7-9 and TRBJ2-3; D perhaps matches TRBD2 (6 bases). Germline V CDR1 and CDR2: SEHNR, FQNEAQ (reference sequence). V gave up 5 bases and J gave up 0 bases, with 15 bases separating them. This CDR3 is built from 16 residues. Written as DNA, the CDR3 is TGTGCCAGCAGCCCGCATGGGACTGCTAGCACAGATACGCAGTATTTT. It specifies CASSPHGTASTDTQYF.

This clonotype was observed a handful of times. The genes are TRBV30 and TRBJ2-1, with 8 bases fitting TRBD2. Germline V CDR1 and CDR2: GTSNPN, SVGIG (reference sequence). This CDR3 is built from 14 residues. The ends lost 3 bases at V and 6 bases at J; junction bases unmatched: 7. CDR3 residues: CAWSGRASGNEQFF. CDR3 in DNA: TGTGCCTGGAGCGGGAGGGCATCGGGCAATGAGCAGTTCTTC.

This clonotype was counted ten times or more. The chain employs TRBV15 and TRBJ2-7, with 9 nucleotides matching TRBD1. CDR3 length equals 15 residues. V dropped 3 bases and J dropped 6; count of bases not matched to a gene: 9. CDR1 is LNHNV, CDR2 YYDKDF, per germline (reference sequence). CDR3 region: CATSRWDRDSSEQYF. The CDR3 DNA follows: TGTGCCACCAGCAGGTGGGACAGGGATTCTTCCGAGCAGTACTTC. The entire variable domain, with the rest obtained from reference TRBV15 and TRBJ2-7, is as follows: DAMVIQNPRYQVTQFGKPVTLSCSQTLNHNVMYWYQQKSSQAPKLLFHYYDKDFNNEADTPDNFQSRRPNTSFCFLDIRSPGLGDTAMYLCATSRWDRDSSEQYFGPGTRLTVT.

This clonotype was observed a handful of times. The rearrangement uses TRBV5-4 and TRBJ2-7; possible D gene TRBD1, 6 bases. Germline CDR1 SGHNT, CDR2 YYREEE (reference sequence). V lost 0 bases and J 2 bases, leaving 12 bases between the germline ends. The CDR3 runs to 15 residues. This chain's CDR3 is CASSLGGTNPYEQYF. CDR3 nucleotide sequence: TGTGCCAGCAGCTTGGGAGGGACAAATCCCTACGAGCAGTACTTC.

The sample holds many counts of this clonotype. The CDR3 region is CSAREPQTVTGYTF. The CDR3 coding sequence is TGCAGTGCTAGAGAGCCGCAAACGGTAACTGGCTACACCTTC. The chain has TRBV20-1 and TRBJ1-2; D unclear. In germline, CDR1 is DFQATT, CDR2 SNEGSKA (reference sequence). The CDR3 runs to 14 residues. Trimming pared 0 bases from V and 7 bases from J, leaving 15 bases between.

This clonotype was counted a few times. The chain links TRBV11-2 to TRBJ1-2, with 7 bases fitting TRBD1. This CDR3 contains 16 residues. Germline assignment: CDR1 SGHAT and CDR2 FQNNGV. The V and J ends lost 5 bases and 5 bases, in that order; junction bases with no gene match: 14. The DNA for the CDR3 is TGTGCCAGCAGCCTGACAACAGGGGCCCGCTATTATGGCTACACCTTC. It codes for CASSLTTGARYYGYTF.

The chain's CDR3 is CTFCLAQVGGKNTGELFF. CDR3 coding DNA: TGTACCTTCTGTTTAGCGCAGGTGGGCGGGAAGAACACCGGGGAGCTGTTTTTT. The chain is built from TRBV12-3 or TRBV12-4 and TRBJ2-2; perhaps TRBD2 as D (6 bases). The CDR3 is 18 residues long.

The chain uses TRBV4-2 and TRBJ1-6; TRBD1 aligns across 7 bases. Germline loops: CDR1 LGHNA, CDR2 YNFKEQ. Unmatched junction bases numbered 5, after V lost 4 bases and J lost 5 bases. The CDR3 has 15 amino acids. The CDR3 sequence is CASSPLTGDNSPLHF. For the CDR3, the DNA is TGTGCCAGCAGCCCACTTACAGGGGATAATTCACCCCTCCACTTT.

The chain is built from TRBV25-1 and TRBJ2-7, with D tentatively TRBD2 (5 bases). Germline lookup yields CDR1 MGHDK and CDR2 SYGVNS. The CDR3 sequence is 15 residues long. V was pared by 0 bases and J by 6 bases, with 15 bases between. CDR3 region: CASSEYVGRPVEQYF. The CDR3 DNA sequence: TGTGCCAGCAGTGAATATGTGGGGAGACCCGTCGAGCAGTACTTC.

This clonotype was detected only a few times. This chain uses TRBV12-3 or TRBV12-4 with TRBJ1-6; D is uncertain. CDR3 size: 14 residues. Trimming left V 8 bases short and J 7 bases short, with 15 bases between. The DNA of the CDR3 is TGTGCCAGCCGTCCTCCCACCGAGAATTCACCCCTCCACTTT. This gives the protein CASRPPTENSPLHF.